This T cell receptor (beta chain) is from a study of blood T cell repertoires in COVID-19. Study in general: Material from acute and convalescent COVID-19 was sourced from the United States, Italy and Spain. The cDNA or gDNA used as material had been derived from T cells, B-cell-depleted T cells, or PBMCs.

Trimming cost V 3 bases and J 10 bases, with 10 bases left between them. Per the germline V gene, CDR1 is SNHLY and CDR2 is FYNNEI. The CDR3 length is 13 residues. Authors' processing steps: Quantification of nucleated cells was approximated via reference gene primer amplification. Some clones are missing from TCRdb's copy, which holds only in-frame ones; the method was immunoSEQ multiplex PCR. V, J and clone size were drawn from that table, and D and trimming were deduced from the DNA. This sample has about 210,000 clones, with around 91% found just once. The rearrangement uses TRBV2 and TRBJ1-6; D perhaps matches TRBD1 (6 bases). The sample consisted of peripheral blood. The sequence came from a woman in her 40s with acute or convalescent COVID-19. CDR3 in DNA: TGTGCCAGCAGTGAGGACAGATCCTCACCCCTCCACTTT. As protein: CASSEDRSSPLHF.